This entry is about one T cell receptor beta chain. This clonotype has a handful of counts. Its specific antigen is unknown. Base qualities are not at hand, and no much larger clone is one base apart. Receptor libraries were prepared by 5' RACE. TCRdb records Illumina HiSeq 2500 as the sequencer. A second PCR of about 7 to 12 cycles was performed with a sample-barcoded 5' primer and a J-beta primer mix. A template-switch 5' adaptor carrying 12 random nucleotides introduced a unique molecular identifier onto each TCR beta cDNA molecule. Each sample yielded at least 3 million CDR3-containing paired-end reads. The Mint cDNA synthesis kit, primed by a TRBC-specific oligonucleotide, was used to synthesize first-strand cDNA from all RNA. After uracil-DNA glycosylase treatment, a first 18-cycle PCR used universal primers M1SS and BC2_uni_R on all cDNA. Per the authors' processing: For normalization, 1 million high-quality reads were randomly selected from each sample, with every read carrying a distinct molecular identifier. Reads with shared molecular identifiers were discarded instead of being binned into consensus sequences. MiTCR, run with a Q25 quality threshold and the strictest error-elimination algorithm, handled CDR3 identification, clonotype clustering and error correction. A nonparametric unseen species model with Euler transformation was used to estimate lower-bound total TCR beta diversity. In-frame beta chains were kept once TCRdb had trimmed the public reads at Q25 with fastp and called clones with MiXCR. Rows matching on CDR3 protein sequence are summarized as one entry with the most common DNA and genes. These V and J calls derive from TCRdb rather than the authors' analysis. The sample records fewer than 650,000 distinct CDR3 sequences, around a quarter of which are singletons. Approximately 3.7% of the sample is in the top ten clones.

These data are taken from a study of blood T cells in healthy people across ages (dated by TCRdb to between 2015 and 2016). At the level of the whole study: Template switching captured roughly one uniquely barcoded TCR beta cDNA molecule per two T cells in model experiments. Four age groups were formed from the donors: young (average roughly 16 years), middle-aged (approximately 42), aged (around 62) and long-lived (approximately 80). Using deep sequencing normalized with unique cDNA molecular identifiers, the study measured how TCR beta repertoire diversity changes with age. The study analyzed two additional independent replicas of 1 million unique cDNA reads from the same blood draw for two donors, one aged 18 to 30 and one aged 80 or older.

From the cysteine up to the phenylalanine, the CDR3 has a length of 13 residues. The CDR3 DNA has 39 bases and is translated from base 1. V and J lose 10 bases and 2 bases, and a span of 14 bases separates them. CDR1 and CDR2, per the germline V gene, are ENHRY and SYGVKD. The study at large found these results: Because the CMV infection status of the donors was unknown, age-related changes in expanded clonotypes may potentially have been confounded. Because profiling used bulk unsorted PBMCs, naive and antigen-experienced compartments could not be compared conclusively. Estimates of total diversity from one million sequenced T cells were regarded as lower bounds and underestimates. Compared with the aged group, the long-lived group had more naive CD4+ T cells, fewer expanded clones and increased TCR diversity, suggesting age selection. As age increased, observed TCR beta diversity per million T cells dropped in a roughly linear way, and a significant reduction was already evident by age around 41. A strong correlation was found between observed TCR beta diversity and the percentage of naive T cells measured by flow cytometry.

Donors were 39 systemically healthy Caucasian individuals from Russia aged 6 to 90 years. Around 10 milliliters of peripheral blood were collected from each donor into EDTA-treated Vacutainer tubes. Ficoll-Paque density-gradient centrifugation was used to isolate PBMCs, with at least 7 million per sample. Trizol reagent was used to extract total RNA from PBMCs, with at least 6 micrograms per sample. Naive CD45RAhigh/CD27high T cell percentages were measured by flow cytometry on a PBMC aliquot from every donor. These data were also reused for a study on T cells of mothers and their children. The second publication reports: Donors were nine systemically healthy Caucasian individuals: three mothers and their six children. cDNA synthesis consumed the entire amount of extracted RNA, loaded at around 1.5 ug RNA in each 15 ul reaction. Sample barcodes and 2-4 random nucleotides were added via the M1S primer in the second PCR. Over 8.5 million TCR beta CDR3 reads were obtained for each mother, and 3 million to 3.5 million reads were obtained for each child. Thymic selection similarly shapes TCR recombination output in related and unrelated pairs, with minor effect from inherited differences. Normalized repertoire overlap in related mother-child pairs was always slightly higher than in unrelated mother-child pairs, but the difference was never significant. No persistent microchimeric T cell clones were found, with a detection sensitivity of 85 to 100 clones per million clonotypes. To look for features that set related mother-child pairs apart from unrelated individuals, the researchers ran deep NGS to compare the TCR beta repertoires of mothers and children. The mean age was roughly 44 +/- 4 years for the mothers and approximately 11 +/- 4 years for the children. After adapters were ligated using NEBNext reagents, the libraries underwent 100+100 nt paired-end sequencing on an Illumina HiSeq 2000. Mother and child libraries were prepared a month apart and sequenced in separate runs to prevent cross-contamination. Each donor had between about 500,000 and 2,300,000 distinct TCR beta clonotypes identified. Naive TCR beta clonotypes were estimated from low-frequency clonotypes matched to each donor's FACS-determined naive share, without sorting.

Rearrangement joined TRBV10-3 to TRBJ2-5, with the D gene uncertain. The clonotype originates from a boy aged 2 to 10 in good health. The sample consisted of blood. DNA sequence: TGTGCCACCTCGGCGACGGCACAAGAGACCCAGTACTTC. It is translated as CATSATAQETQYF.